A single sample is the source of the 23 T cell receptor beta chains below, sequenced in a study of somatic mutations in cytotoxic T cells in rheumatoid arthritis. The assay was immunoSEQ multiplex PCR, and TCRdb's table has in-frame clones only and misses some. The sample includes about 18,000 clones, less than 85% seen only once; the top ten take under 25%. Sequencing was carried out using CD8+ T cells sorted from blood. The source of these receptors is a woman aged 60-70 years in good health.

The J gene is TRBJ1-1, the V gene TRBV10-1; no definite D call. CDR3 length: 13 amino acids. Germline CDR1 reads WNHNN; CDR2 reads SYGVQD (reference sequence). Trimming took 7 bases from V and 3 from J, leaving 12 bases between them. CDR3 bases: TGCGCCAGCATGCCCGCCCGGGACACTGAAGCTTTCTTT. It encodes CASMPARDTEAFF.

This chain uses TRBV27 with TRBJ2-7; TRBD1 matches at 9 bases. This CDR3 is 14 amino acids long. V shed 3 bases, J shed 6 bases, and the junction held 6 bases outside the gene matches. CDR1 is MNHEY and CDR2 is SMNVEV in the germline V gene (reference sequence). In DNA, the CDR3 is TGTGCCAGCAGTTTCGACAGGGGGGCCACCGAGCAGTACTTC. Its protein is CASSFDRGATEQYF.

The chain recombines TRBV11-2 with TRBJ2-2, with 12 bases fitting TRBD2. The V gene's germline CDR1 is SGHAT and CDR2 FQNNGV. The CDR3 contains 16 residues. V dropped 5 bases and J dropped 6; count of bases not matched to a gene: 7. This CDR3 reads CASSPRGLAGAGELFF. The CDR3 nucleotides are TGTGCCAGCAGCCCGAGGGGACTAGCGGGCGCCGGGGAGCTGTTTTTT.

The chain is built from TRBV28 and TRBJ1-3, with TRBD1 identical over 10 bases. The CDR3 consists of 14 residues. The J segment lost 8 bases and the V segment lost 5 bases, leaving 6 bases of the junction unmatched. Germline V gene data show CDR1 as MDHEN and CDR2 as SYDVKM. CDR3 amino acids: CASSRWDRGYTIYF. For the CDR3, the DNA is TGTGCCAGCAGTCGCTGGGACAGGGGTTACACCATATATTTT.

This clone is a singleton in its sample. This chain uses TRBV11-2 with TRBJ1-2; D not certain. The V end lost 0 bases, the J end lost 6 bases, and 29 bases lay between the germline ends. The CDR3 runs 20 residues. The germline V gene encodes CDR1 SGHAT and CDR2 FQNNGV. DNA for the CDR3: TGTGCCAGCAGCTTAGAAGGACCCCTAGATGACTGGACTATGCACCATGGCTACACCTTC. Translating gives CASSLEGPLDDWTMHHGYTF.

The genes are TRBV7-8 and TRBJ2-1, with D uncertain. Deletions cut 3 bases from V and 5 bases from J, with 8 bases between. The CDR3 sequence is 13 residues long. Germline V gene data show CDR1 as SGHVS and CDR2 as FQNEAQ. As DNA, the CDR3 is TGTGCCAGCAGCTTTCGCCCAGACAATGAGCAGTTCTTC. Translated, it gives CASSFRPDNEQFF.

The genes are TRBV5-1 and TRBJ1-3; D is uncertain. The CDR3 has 12 amino acids. V was pared by 3 bases and J by 7 bases, with 8 bases between. Germline CDR1 reads SGHRS; CDR2 reads YFSETQ. The CDR3 DNA is TGCGCCAGCAGCTCGACCGGGAACACCATATATTTT. Its translation: CASSSTGNTIYF.

This clone is a singleton in its sample. The chain carries TRBV27 and TRBJ2-7; 12 nucleotides match TRBD2. Germline trimming cut 5 bases from V and 3 bases from J; bases unmatched to any gene: 8. The V gene's germline CDR1 is MNHEY and CDR2 SMNVEV (reference sequence). The CDR3 has 16 amino acids. In DNA, the CDR3 is TGTGCCAGCAGTCTAACTAGCGGGAGGTCCCGCTACGAGCAGTACTTC. This encodes CASSLTSGRSRYEQYF.

The chain employs TRBV11-1 and TRBJ2-2; D might be TRBD1 (6 bases). CDR3 size: 15 residues. Trimming stripped 2 bases from V and 4 bases from J, with 11 bases between. CDR1 SGHAT and CDR2 FQDESV come from the germline V gene (reference sequence). CDR3 region: CASSLITRGTGELFF. The CDR3 nucleotides read TGTGCCAGCAGCTTAATTACCAGGGGCACCGGGGAGCTGTTTTTT.

The chain employs TRBV4-1 and TRBJ2-2, with D unclear. The CDR3 runs 13 residues. Trimming took 5 bases from V and 6 from J, leaving 10 bases between them. The germline V gene encodes CDR1 MGHRA and CDR2 YSYEKL. The CDR3 reads CASSDTPPGELFF. The CDR3 bases are TGCGCCAGCAGCGACACCCCCCCCGGGGAGCTGTTTTTT.

The chain is built from TRBV7-9 and TRBJ2-6; D is perhaps TRBD2 (5 bases). V was trimmed by 2 bases and J by 3 bases, leaving 20 bases between them. CDR3 length: 19 residues. Germline V gives CDR1 SEHNR, CDR2 FQNEAQ (reference sequence). This CDR3 reads CASSLFIWEYLGGANVLTF. The CDR3 DNA follows: TGTGCCAGCAGCTTATTCATTTGGGAGTACCTCGGTGGGGCCAACGTCCTGACTTTC.

The chain uses TRBV4-1 and TRBJ2-7, with no clear D. This CDR3 is built from 13 residues. Trimming removed 3 bases from V and 4 bases from J, with 10 bases in between. The V gene's germline CDR1 is MGHRA and CDR2 YSYEKL. CDR3 coding DNA: TGCGCCAGCAGCCAGGCCCCTGGGTACGAGCAGTACTTC. Protein: CASSQAPGYEQYF.

This clone was observed a few times. The chain has TRBV9 and TRBJ1-1; a possible D gene is TRBD1 (6 bases). Deletions cut 4 bases from V and 3 bases from J, with 13 bases between. The germline CDR1 and CDR2 sequences are SGDLS and YYNGEE. This CDR3 has 14 residues. CDR3 residues: CASSPGGAHTEAFF. CDR3 nucleotides: TGTGCCAGCAGCCCCGGGGGCGCTCACACTGAAGCTTTCTTT. Using reference TRBV9 and TRBJ1-1 for the parts outside the CDR3, the full variable domain is DSGVTQTPKHLITATGQRVTLRCSPRSGDLSVYWYQQSLDQGLQFLIQYYNGEERAKGNILERFSAQQFPDLHSELNLSSLELGDSALYFCASSPGGAHTEAFFGQGTRLTVV.

This chain joins TRBV6-5 and TRBJ1-1, with 8 bases aligning to TRBD1. Germline CDR1 reads MNHEY; CDR2 reads SVGAGI. The ends lost 2 bases at V and 6 bases at J; junction bases unmatched: 11. The CDR3 has 16 amino acids. CDR3 loop: CASSYRIGQGGAEAFF. CDR3 nucleotides: TGTGCCAGCAGTTACCGAATTGGACAGGGAGGCGCTGAAGCTTTCTTT.

This rearrangement joins TRBV7-6 to TRBJ1-2; 9 positions match TRBD1. The CDR3 totals 14 residues. Per germline, CDR1 SGHVS and CDR2 FNYEAQ. Trimming took 3 bases from V and 7 from J; bases not matched to a gene: 6. In nucleotides, the CDR3 is TGTGCCAGCAGCTTGAGGACAGGGGCCTCTGGCTACACCTTC. Residues: CASSLRTGASGYTF.

This chain connects TRBV11-2 to TRBJ2-1; D might be TRBD1 or TRBD2, each matching 5 bases. V was trimmed by 2 bases and J by 2 bases, leaving 10 bases between them. This CDR3 has 15 amino acids. CDR1 SGHAT and CDR2 FQNNGV come from the germline V gene. CDR3 coding DNA: TGTGCCAGCAGCTTAAGGGACGCCGCCTACAATGAGCAGTTCTTC. It codes for CASSLRDAAYNEQFF.

The V call is TRBV19, the J call TRBJ2-3; the D is unclear. The V and J ends lost 6 bases and 8 bases respectively, with 9 bases between them. Germline loops: CDR1 LNHDA, CDR2 SQIVND (reference sequence). CDR3 length equals 11 residues. The CDR3 nucleotides read TGTGCCAGTAGGGGTGCCGGTACGCAGTATTTT. It yields the protein CASRGAGTQYF.

The J gene is TRBJ2-5, the V gene TRBV5-4; the match to TRBD1 covers 10 bases. Gene TRBJ2-7 matches the end of the DNA better, so the J call may be wrong. CDR1 and CDR2 (germline): SGHNT, YYREEE (reference sequence). The CDR3 consists of 13 residues. The CDR3 region has the DNA TGTGCCAGCAGCCGGGGACAGGGGAACGAGCAGTACTTC. As protein: CASSRGQGNEQYF.

This chain uses TRBV11-2 with TRBJ1-1; D gene ambiguous. This CDR3 contains 15 residues. Germline V gene lookup returns CDR1 SGHAT and CDR2 FQNNGV. Trimming shortened V by 5 bases and J by 0 bases, and 13 bases separated the two germline ends. This CDR3 is CASSVDWSMNTEAFF. CDR3 bases: TGTGCCAGCAGCGTTGATTGGTCAATGAACACTGAAGCTTTCTTT.

The chain is built from TRBV6-1 and TRBJ2-2; 7 bases fit TRBD2. This CDR3 region has 15 residues. Trimming cost V 8 bases and J 2 bases; bases outside gene matches: 8. Germline V gives CDR1 MNHNS, CDR2 SASEGT. For the CDR3, the DNA is TGTGCCAGCTCGGGAGCTAGCGGCAACACCGGGGAGCTGTTTTTT. As protein: CASSGASGNTGELFF.

The chain carries TRBV10-1 and TRBJ1-5, with 9 bases that match TRBD1. V dropped 5 bases and J dropped 0; count of bases not matched to a gene: 11. CDR3 length: 18 amino acids. The germline V gene encodes CDR1 WNHNN and CDR2 SYGVQD (reference sequence). The CDR3 sequence is CASSPPDRGLYSNQPQHF. DNA of the CDR3: TGCGCCAGCAGTCCCCCGGACAGGGGCCTCTATAGCAATCAGCCCCAGCATTTT.

The chain joins TRBV6-5 to TRBJ2-5, with 9 bases identical to TRBD2. Looked up from germline, CDR1 is MNHEY and CDR2 is SVGAGI. The CDR3 runs to 16 residues. V lost 3 bases to trimming and J lost 1 base; unmatched junction nucleotides: 6. Written as DNA, the CDR3 is TGTGCCAGCAGTTATGGTCTAGCGGGGTCCCAAGAGACCCAGTACTTC. Translation: CASSYGLAGSQETQYF.

This clone has only a few counts. This chain links TRBV9 with TRBJ2-7, with D maybe TRBD1 (6 bases). Germline V gene data show CDR1 as SGDLS and CDR2 as YYNGEE. CDR3 length equals 16 residues. V lost 0 bases, J lost 2 bases, and 15 bases lay in between. This CDR3 is CASSVARDTFTYEQYF. The CDR3 nucleotides read TGTGCCAGCAGCGTAGCCAGGGACACCTTTACCTACGAGCAGTACTTC.